What follows are 18 T cell receptor beta chains derived from one specimen sequenced in a study of cytomegalovirus exposure and HLA in healthy donors. The protocol was immunoSEQ multiplex PCR, while the TCRdb copy is restricted to in-frame clones and leaves out a portion. The table includes roughly 180,000 clones, around 86% detected once. What was sequenced was PBMCs. The receptors stem from a man between 25 and 39 years old in good health and CMV-seropositive.

This clone was picked up one time. This chain connects TRBV5-8 to TRBJ2-2, with unresolved D. The CDR3 contains 12 residues. Trimming pared 3 bases from V and 5 bases from J, leaving 5 bases between. The V gene's germline CDR1 is SGHTS and CDR2 YDEGEE. CDR3 DNA sequence: TGTGCCAGCAGCTCAAGGACCGGGGAGCTGTTTTTT. Amino acid sequence: CASSSRTGELFF.

Only one count was recorded for this clone. This chain joins TRBV15 and TRBJ1-4; D call uncertain. The germline CDR1 and CDR2 sequences are LNHNV and YYDKDF (reference sequence). This CDR3 has 14 amino acids. V gave up 8 bases and J gave up 0 bases, with 10 bases separating them. This chain's CDR3 is CATQEGTTNEKLFF. CDR3 bases: TGTGCCACCCAGGAGGGCACAACTAATGAAAAACTGTTTTTT.

The chain uses TRBV30 and TRBJ2-3; D gene uncertain. CDR1 is GTSNPN, CDR2 SVGIG, per germline (reference sequence). The V gene lost 0 bases and the J gene lost 4 bases, with 8 bases spanning the gap. CDR3 size: 13 residues. As DNA, the CDR3 is TGTGCCTGGAGTGTACTTGGGTCAGATACGCAGTATTTT. It codes for CAWSVLGSDTQYF.

The V and J genes are TRBV29-1 and TRBJ1-1, with 9 nucleotides matching TRBD1. CDR1 and CDR2 (germline): SQVTM, ANQGSEA. The CDR3 consists of 12 residues. V shed 6 bases, J shed 8 bases, and the junction held 7 bases outside the gene matches. The CDR3 nucleotides read TGCAGCGTCGATACAGGGGGCCCAGAAGCTTTCTTT. Protein product: CSVDTGGPEAFF.

The chain employs TRBV5-4 and TRBJ1-5, with D unresolved. Germline-derived CDR1 and CDR2 are SGHNT and YYREEE (reference sequence). V dropped 2 bases and J dropped 0 bases, with 3 bases sitting between them. The CDR3 consists of 13 residues. The CDR3 reads CASSFNSNQPQHF. The CDR3, as DNA: TGTGCCAGCAGCTTCAATAGCAATCAGCCCCAGCATTTT.

This clone has a handful of counts. This sequence joins TRBV9 and TRBJ1-1; 7 bases line up with TRBD1. The germline gives CDR1 SGDLS, CDR2 YYNGEE. This CDR3 has 13 residues. Losses at the gene ends were 4 bases for V and 9 bases for J; bases not matched to a gene: 9. DNA of the CDR3: TGTGCCAGCAGCCCTCGACAGGGTCTACAAGCTTTCTTT. Its translation: CASSPRQGLQAFF.

The V call is TRBV5-1, the J call TRBJ2-3; TRBD2 agrees at 14 bases. The germline CDR1 and CDR2 sequences are SGHRS and YFSETQ. The CDR3 runs 19 residues. The V and J ends lost 4 bases and 5 bases, in that order; junction bases with no gene match: 15. CDR3 residues: CASSNGLAGGLELRDTQYF. CDR3 sequence (DNA): TGCGCCAGCAGCAACGGACTAGCGGGAGGACTCGAGTTACGAGATACGCAGTATTTT.

This clone is medium-sized in the sample. The genes are TRBV6-5 and TRBJ2-1; the match to TRBD1 covers 7 bases. The CDR3 covers 15 residues. Germline V gives CDR1 MNHEY, CDR2 SVGAGI. V trimming: 7 bases; J trimming: 0 bases; junction bases outside the gene matches: 6. The CDR3 nucleotides are TGTGCCAGCACTGACAGGGCTAACTCCTACAATGAGCAGTTCTTC. Residues: CASTDRANSYNEQFF.

The rearrangement links TRBV7-2 to TRBJ2-3, with TRBD2 identical over 8 bases. The CDR3 contains 15 residues. Germline CDR1 reads SGHTA; CDR2 reads FQGNSA. J was trimmed by 5 bases and V by 1 base; bases with no gene match: 5. CDR3 sequence: CASSLVAGPGDTQYF. The CDR3 DNA sequence: TGTGCCAGCAGCTTAGTAGCGGGGCCTGGAGATACGCAGTATTTT.

This clone was recorded once. This chain links TRBV5-4 with TRBJ2-1; TRBD2 might be the D (6 bases). The CDR3 loop spans 15 amino acids. CDR1 is SGHNT and CDR2 is YYREEE in the germline V gene (reference sequence). Trimming shortened V by 0 bases and J by 3 bases, and 10 bases separated the two germline ends. The DNA of the CDR3 is TGTGCCAGCAGCTTGGGGCGGGAAGTCTACAATGAGCAGTTCTTC. Residues: CASSLGREVYNEQFF.

This chain links TRBV7-2 with TRBJ2-7, with D possibly matching TRBD1 (5 bases). The ends were cut back, 1 base at V and 3 bases at J, with 13 bases in the middle. Germline lookup yields CDR1 SGHTA and CDR2 FQGNSA. This CDR3 region has 15 residues. CDR3 protein: CASSLEGATSYEQYF. The CDR3 DNA reads TGTGCCAGCAGCTTAGAAGGGGCAACGAGCTACGAGCAGTACTTC.

V and J are TRBV7-8 and TRBJ1-2; D might be TRBD1 (6 bases). V lost 5 bases, J lost 7 bases, and 17 bases lay in between. Germline V gene lookup returns CDR1 SGHVS and CDR2 FQNEAQ. CDR3 length equals 14 residues. The CDR3 reads CASSRDGGGAGYTF. The CDR3, as DNA: TGTGCCAGCAGCCGGGATGGGGGGGGCGCTGGCTACACCTTC.

The chain links TRBV29-1 to TRBJ2-3; perhaps TRBD2 as D (5 bases). V lost 1 base and J lost 5, with 16 bases in between. From germline, CDR1 is SQVTM and CDR2 ANQGSEA. The CDR3 runs to 15 residues. The CDR3 coding sequence is TGCAGCGTTGAAGTGGTGGGAGAAGGTTTAGATACGCAGTATTTT. Amino acids: CSVEVVGEGLDTQYF.

The V call is TRBV19, the J call TRBJ2-3, with D hard to call. This CDR3 is 14 amino acids long. V lost 0 bases, J lost 3 bases, and 7 bases lay in between. Per germline, CDR1 LNHDA and CDR2 SQIVND (reference sequence). For the CDR3, the DNA is TGTGCCAGTAGTATAGACCCGACGACAGATACGCAGTATTTT. Translated, it gives CASSIDPTTDTQYF.

The chain is built from TRBV30 and TRBJ2-7; 8 bases are a match to TRBD1. This CDR3 has 15 amino acids. J gave up 7 bases and V 0 bases, and 11 bases lay outside the gene matches. Looked up from germline, CDR1 is GTSNPN and CDR2 is SVGIG (reference sequence). The CDR3 DNA is TGTGCCTGGAGTGTAAGGCCAGGGGGCTTGAGGGAGCAGTACTTC. Protein sequence: CAWSVRPGGLREQYF.

This clone has just one count. V gene TRBV6-6 combines with J gene TRBJ2-5, with D perhaps TRBD1 (5 bases). V shed 6 bases and J shed 5 bases, with 16 bases lying between them. The CDR3 is made up of 14 amino acids. Germline V gives CDR1 MNHNY, CDR2 SVGAGI (reference sequence). CDR3 residues: CASSYAAGSETQYF. The CDR3 nucleotides are TGTGCCAGCAGCTACGCGGCAGGGTCGGAGACCCAGTACTTC.

V is TRBV30 and J is TRBJ1-2; D unclear. Trimming took 1 base from V and 1 from J, leaving 4 bases between them. This CDR3 has 12 residues. Germline V gene data show CDR1 as GTSNPN and CDR2 as SVGIG (reference sequence). The CDR3 is CAWSGDNYGYTF. The DNA of the CDR3 is TGTGCCTGGAGTGGGGATAACTATGGCTACACCTTC.

The V gene is TRBV6-5, the J gene TRBJ1-5; D is unresolved. Trimming removed 0 bases from V and 9 bases from J, with 9 bases in between. The length of the CDR3 is 13 residues. Per the germline V gene, CDR1 is MNHEY and CDR2 is SVGAGI. In DNA form, the CDR3 reads TGTGCCAGCAGTTACTCCTCAGTAGGGCCCCAGCATTTT. Translating gives CASSYSSVGPQHF.